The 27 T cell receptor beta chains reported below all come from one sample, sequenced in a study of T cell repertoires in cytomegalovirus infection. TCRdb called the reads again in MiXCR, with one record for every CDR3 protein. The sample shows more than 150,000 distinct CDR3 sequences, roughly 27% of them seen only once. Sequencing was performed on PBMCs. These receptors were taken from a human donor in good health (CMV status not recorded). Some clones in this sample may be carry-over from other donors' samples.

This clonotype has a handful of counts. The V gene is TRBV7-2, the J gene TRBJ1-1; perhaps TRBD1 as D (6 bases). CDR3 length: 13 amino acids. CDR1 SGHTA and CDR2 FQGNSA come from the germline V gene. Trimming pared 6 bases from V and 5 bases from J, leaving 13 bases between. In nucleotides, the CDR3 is TGTGCCAGCAGTTACACAGGGACGACTGAAGCTTTCTTT. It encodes CASSYTGTTEAFF. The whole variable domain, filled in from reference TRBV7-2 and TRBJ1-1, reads GAGVSQSPSNKVTEKGKDVELRCDPISGHTALYWYRQSLGQGLEFLIYFQGNSAPDKSGLPSDRFSAERTGGSVSTLTIQRTQQEDSAVYLCASSYTGTTEAFFGQGTRLTVV.

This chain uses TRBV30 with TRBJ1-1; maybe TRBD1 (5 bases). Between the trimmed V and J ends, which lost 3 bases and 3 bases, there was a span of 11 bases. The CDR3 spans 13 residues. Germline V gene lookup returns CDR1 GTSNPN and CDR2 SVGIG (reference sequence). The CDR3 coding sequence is TGTGCCTGGAGGGCGTTCAGGGACACTGAAGCTTTCTTT. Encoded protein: CAWRAFRDTEAFF.

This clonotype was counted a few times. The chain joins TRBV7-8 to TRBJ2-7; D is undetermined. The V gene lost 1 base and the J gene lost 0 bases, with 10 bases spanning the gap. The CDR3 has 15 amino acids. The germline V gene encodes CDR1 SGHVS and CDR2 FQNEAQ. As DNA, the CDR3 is TGTGCCAGCAGCTTAGGTGCGGTTAGCTCCTACGAGCAGTACTTC. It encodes CASSLGAVSSYEQYF.

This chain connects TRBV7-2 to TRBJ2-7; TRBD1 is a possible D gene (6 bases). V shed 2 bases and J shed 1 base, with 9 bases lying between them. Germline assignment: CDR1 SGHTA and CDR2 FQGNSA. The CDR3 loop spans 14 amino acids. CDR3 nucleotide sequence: TGTGCCAGCAGCTTAAGGACAGTGTCCTACGAGCAGTACTTC. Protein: CASSLRTVSYEQYF.

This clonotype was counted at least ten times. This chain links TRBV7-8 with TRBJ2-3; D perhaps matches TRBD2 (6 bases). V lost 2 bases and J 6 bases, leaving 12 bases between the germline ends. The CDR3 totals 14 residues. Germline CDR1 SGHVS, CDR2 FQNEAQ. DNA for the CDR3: TGTGCCAGCAGCTTAATGGCGGCGGGGGATACGCAGTATTTT. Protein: CASSLMAAGDTQYF. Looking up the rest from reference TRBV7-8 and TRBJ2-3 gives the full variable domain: GAGVSQSPRYKVAKRGQDVALRCDPISGHVSLFWYQQALGQGPEFLTYFQNEAQLDKSGLPSDRFFAERPEGSVSTLKIQRTQQEDSAVYLCASSLMAAGDTQYFGPGTRLTVL.

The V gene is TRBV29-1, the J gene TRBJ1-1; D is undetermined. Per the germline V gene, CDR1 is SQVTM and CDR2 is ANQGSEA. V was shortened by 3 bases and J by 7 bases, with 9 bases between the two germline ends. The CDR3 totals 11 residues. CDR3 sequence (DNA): TGCAGCGTTGAGGGCTCGAGTGAAGCTTTCTTT. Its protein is CSVEGSSEAFF.

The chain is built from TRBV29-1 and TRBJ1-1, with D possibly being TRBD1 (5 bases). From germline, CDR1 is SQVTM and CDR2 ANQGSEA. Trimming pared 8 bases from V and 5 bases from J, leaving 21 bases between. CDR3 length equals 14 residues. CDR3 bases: TGCAGCTCTTCTTCGGGGCCTCGGAGTACTGAAGCTTTCTTT. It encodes CSSSSGPRSTEAFF. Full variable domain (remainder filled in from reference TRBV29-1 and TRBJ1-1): SAVISQKPSRDICQRGTSLTIQCQVDSQVTMMFWYRQQPGQSLTLIATANQGSEATYESGFVIDKFPISRPNLTFSTLTVSNMSPEDSSIYLCSSSSGPRSTEAFFGQGTRLTVV.

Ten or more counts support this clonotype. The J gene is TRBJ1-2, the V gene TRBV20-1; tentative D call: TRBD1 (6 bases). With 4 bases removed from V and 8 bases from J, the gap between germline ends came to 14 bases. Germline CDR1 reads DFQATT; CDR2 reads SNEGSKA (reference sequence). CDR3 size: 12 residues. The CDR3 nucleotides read TGCAGTGCTACAACTGGGGGGCTGGGCTACACCTTC. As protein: CSATTGGLGYTF.

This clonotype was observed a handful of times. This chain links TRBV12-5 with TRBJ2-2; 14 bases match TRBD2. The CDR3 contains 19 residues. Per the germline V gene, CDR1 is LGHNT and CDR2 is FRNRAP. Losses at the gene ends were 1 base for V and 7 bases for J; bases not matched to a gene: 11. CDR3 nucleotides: TGTGCTAGTGGTTTGGCACCCCTGACTAGCGGGGGGGCGGTCGGGGAGCTGTTTTTT. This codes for CASGLAPLTSGGAVGELFF.

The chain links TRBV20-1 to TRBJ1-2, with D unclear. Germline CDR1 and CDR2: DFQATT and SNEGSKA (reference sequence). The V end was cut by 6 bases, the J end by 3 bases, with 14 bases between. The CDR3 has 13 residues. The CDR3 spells CSAIADGDYGYTF. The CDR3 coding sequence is TGCAGTGCCATAGCGGACGGAGACTATGGCTACACCTTC.

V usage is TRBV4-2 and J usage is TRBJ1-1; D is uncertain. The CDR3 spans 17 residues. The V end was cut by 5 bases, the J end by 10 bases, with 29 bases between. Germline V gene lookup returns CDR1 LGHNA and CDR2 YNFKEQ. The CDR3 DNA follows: TGTGCCAGCAGCGGACCCGGTTCTGTGACTGCGAGTGCAGGAGCTTTCTTT. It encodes CASSGPGSVTASAGAFF.

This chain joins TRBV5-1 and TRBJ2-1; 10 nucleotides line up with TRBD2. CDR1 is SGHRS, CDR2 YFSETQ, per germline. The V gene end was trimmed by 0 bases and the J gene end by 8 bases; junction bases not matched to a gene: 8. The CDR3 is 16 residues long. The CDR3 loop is CASSLADSGGGDEQFF. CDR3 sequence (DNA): TGCGCCAGCAGCTTGGCCGACAGCGGGGGGGGGGATGAGCAGTTCTTC.

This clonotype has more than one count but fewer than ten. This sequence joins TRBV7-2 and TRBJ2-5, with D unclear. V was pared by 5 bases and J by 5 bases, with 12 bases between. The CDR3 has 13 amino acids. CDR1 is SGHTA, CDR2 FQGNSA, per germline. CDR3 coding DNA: TGTGCCAGCAGCCTCTTACTGGGGGAGACCCAGTACTTC. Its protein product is CASSLLLGETQYF.

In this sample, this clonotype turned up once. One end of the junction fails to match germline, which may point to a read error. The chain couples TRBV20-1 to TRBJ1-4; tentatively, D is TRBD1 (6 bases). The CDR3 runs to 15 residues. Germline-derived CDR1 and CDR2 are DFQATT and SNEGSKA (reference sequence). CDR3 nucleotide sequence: TGCAGTGCAACGATAAGACAGGCAACTAATGAAATACTGTTTTTT. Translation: CSATIRQATNEILFF.

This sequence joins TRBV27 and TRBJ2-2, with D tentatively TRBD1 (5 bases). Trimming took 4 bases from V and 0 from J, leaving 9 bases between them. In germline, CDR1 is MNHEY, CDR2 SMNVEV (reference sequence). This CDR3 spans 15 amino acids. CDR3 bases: TGTGCCAGCAGTTGGGGCCCCGCGAACACCGGGGAGCTGTTTTTT. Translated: CASSWGPANTGELFF.

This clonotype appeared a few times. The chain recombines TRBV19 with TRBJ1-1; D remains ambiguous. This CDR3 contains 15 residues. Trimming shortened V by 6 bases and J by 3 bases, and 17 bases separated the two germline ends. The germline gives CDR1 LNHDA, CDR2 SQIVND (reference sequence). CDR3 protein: CASSPDTDLYTEAFF. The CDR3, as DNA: TGTGCCAGTAGCCCTGACACGGACTTGTACACTGAAGCTTTCTTT.

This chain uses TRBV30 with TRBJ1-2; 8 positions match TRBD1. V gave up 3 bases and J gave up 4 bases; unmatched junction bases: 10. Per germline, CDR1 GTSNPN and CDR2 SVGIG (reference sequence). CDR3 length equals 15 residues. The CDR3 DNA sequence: TGTGCCTGGAGGGACAGGGCCAATTTACTCTATGGCTACACCTTC. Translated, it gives CAWRDRANLLYGYTF.

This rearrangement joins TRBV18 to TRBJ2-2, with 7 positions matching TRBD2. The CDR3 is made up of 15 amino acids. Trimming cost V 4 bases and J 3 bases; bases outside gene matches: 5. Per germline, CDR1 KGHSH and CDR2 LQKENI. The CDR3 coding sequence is TGTGCCAGCTCACGGACTAGTCCGGACACCGGGGAGCTGTTTTTT. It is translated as CASSRTSPDTGELFF.

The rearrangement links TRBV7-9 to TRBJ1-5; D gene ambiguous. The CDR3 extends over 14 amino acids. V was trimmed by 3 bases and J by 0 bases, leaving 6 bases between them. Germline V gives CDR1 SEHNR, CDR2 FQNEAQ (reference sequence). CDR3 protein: CASSLTTSNQPQHF. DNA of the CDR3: TGTGCCAGCAGCTTGACTACTAGCAATCAGCCCCAGCATTTT.

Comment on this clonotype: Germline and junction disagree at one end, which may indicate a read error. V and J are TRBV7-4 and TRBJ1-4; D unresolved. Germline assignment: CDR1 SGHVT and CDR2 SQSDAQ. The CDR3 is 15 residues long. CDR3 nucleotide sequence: TGTGACAGCAGCCCGGACGGTGCAACTAATGAAAAACTGTTTTTT. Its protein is CDSSPDGATNEKLFF.

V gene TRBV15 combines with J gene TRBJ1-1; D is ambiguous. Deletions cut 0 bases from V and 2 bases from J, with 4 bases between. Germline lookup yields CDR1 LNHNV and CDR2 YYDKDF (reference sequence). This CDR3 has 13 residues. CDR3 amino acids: CATSREPNTEAFF. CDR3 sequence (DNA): TGTGCCACCAGCAGAGAGCCCAACACTGAAGCTTTCTTT.

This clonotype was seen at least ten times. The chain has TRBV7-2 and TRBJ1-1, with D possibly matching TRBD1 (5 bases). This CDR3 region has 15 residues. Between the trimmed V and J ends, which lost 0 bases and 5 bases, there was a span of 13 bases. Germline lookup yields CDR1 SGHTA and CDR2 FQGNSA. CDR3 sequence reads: CASSLATEGWTEAFF. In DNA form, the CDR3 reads TGTGCCAGCAGCTTAGCAACTGAGGGGTGGACTGAAGCTTTCTTT. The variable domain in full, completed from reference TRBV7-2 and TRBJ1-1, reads GAGVSQSPSNKVTEKGKDVELRCDPISGHTALYWYRQSLGQGLEFLIYFQGNSAPDKSGLPSDRFSAERTGGSVSTLTIQRTQQEDSAVYLCASSLATEGWTEAFFGQGTRLTVV.

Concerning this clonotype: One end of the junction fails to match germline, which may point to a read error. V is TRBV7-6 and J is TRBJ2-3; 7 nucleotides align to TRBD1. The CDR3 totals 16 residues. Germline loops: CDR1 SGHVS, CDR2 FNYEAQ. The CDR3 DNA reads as TGTGTCAGCACCTCCGGACAGGCCTCTACAAGAGATACGCAGTATTTT. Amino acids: CVSTSGQASTRDTQYF. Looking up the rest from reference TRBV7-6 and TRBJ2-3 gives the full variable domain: GAGVSQSPRYKVTKRGQDVALRCDPISGHVSLYWYRQALGQGPEFLTYFNYEAQQDKSGLPNDRFSAERPEGSISTLTIQRTEQRDSAMYRCVSTSGQASTRDTQYFGPGTRLTVL.

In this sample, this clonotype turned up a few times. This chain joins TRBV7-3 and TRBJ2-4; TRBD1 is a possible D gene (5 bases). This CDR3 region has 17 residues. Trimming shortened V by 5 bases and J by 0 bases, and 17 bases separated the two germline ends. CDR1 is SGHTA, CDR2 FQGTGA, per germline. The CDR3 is CASSPPGQIIAKNIQYF. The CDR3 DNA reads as TGTGCCAGCAGCCCCCCAGGGCAGATAATAGCCAAAAACATTCAGTACTTC.

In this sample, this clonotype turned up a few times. CDR3 protein: CASSSWTETYEQYF. The CDR3 region has the DNA TGTGCCAGCAGCTCCTGGACCGAGACCTACGAGCAGTACTTC. V is TRBV7-9 and J is TRBJ2-7; D not resolved. Trimming took off 4 bases at V and 2 bases at J, with 12 bases between the two ends. The CDR3 runs to 14 residues. Germline CDR1 is SEHNR and CDR2 is FQNEAQ (reference sequence).

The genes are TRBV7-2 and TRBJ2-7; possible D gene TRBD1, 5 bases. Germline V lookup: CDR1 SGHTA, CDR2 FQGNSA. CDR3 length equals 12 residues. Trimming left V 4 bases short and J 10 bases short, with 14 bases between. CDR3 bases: TGTGCCAGCAGCTCTGGACATCAACCCCAGTACTTC. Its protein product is CASSSGHQPQYF.

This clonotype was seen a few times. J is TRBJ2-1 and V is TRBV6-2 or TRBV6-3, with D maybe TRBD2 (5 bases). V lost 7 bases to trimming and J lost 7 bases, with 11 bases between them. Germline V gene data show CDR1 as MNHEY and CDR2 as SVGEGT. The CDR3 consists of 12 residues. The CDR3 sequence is CASTQTRNEQFF. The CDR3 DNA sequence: TGTGCCAGCACCCAAACTAGGAATGAGCAGTTCTTC.